The 20 T cell receptor beta chains reported below all come from one sample, sequenced in a study of blood T cell repertoires in COVID-19. Some clones are missing from TCRdb's copy, which holds only in-frame ones; the method was immunoSEQ multiplex PCR. The sample contains roughly 250,000 clones, 75% to 95% of which appear only once. Material for sequencing was peripheral blood. All receptors derive from a person aged 18 to 29 with COVID-19, enrolled during active disease.

The chain combines TRBV7-9 with TRBJ2-1; TRBD2 matches 9 bases. CDR3 length: 15 residues. Germline V gene sequence: CDR1 SEHNR, CDR2 FQNEAQ (reference sequence). The V gene end was trimmed by 5 bases and the J gene end by 5 bases; junction bases not matched to a gene: 7. CDR3 residues: CASSPPLAGHNEQFF. The CDR3 coding sequence is TGTGCCAGCAGCCCCCCCCTAGCGGGACACAATGAGCAGTTCTTC. The full variable domain, its missing parts supplied by reference TRBV7-9 and TRBJ2-1, is DTGVSQNPRHKITKRGQNVTFRCDPISEHNRLYWYRQTLGQGPEFLTYFQNEAQLEKSRLLSDRFSAERPKGSFSTLEIQRTEQGDSAMYLCASSPPLAGHNEQFFGPGTRLTVL.

The chain carries TRBV18 and TRBJ2-3; possible D gene TRBD2, 6 bases. The CDR3 sequence is 15 residues long. CDR1 is KGHSH, CDR2 LQKENI, per germline. Deletions cut 4 bases from V and 0 bases from J, with 11 bases between. The CDR3, as DNA: TGTGCCAGCTCACTAGCGGTCCTTAGCACAGATACGCAGTATTTT. Its translation is CASSLAVLSTDTQYF.

V is TRBV29-1 and J is TRBJ1-1; TRBD1 matches 7 bases. Trimming at V came to 6 bases and at J to 1 base, leaving 8 bases not matched to a gene. The length of the CDR3 is 14 residues. Per the germline V gene, CDR1 is SQVTM and CDR2 is ANQGSEA. The CDR3: CSVRTGEPNTEAFF. CDR3 bases: TGCAGCGTGCGCACAGGGGAACCGAACACTGAAGCTTTCTTT.

The V and J genes are TRBV24-1 and TRBJ2-5; D gene ambiguous. Germline V gene data show CDR1 as KGHDR and CDR2 as SFDVKD. The V end lost 11 bases, the J end lost 7 bases, and 4 bases lay between the germline ends. The CDR3 totals 8 residues. The CDR3 sequence is CASRTQYF. The CDR3 DNA reads TGTGCCAGTAGGACCCAGTACTTC.

The chain is built from TRBV27 and TRBJ2-3; D may be TRBD1 (5 bases). The V end lost 3 bases, the J end lost 6 bases, and 10 bases lay between the germline ends. Germline V gives CDR1 MNHEY, CDR2 SMNVEV (reference sequence). This CDR3 comprises 13 residues. This CDR3 is CASSFTGKDTQYF. CDR3 nucleotide sequence: TGTGCCAGCAGTTTCACAGGAAAGGATACGCAGTATTTT.

The rearrangement joins TRBV10-1 to TRBJ1-6; the match to TRBD1 covers 8 bases. CDR1 and CDR2 (germline): WNHNN, SYGVQD (reference sequence). V lost 8 bases, J lost 5 bases, and 8 bases stayed unmatched. This CDR3 is 15 amino acids long. The CDR3 protein is CASDGQTGDNSPLHF. The CDR3 DNA sequence: TGCGCCAGCGACGGCCAGACAGGGGATAATTCACCCCTCCACTTT.

The chain uses TRBV2 and TRBJ2-3; 8 bases agree with TRBD2. CDR1 is SNHLY and CDR2 is FYNNEI in the germline V gene. The CDR3 contains 15 residues. V lost 5 bases to trimming and J lost 5 bases; unmatched junction nucleotides: 9. The CDR3 here is CASSITSGVGDTQYF. The CDR3 bases are TGTGCCAGCAGTATAACTAGCGGTGTAGGAGATACGCAGTATTTT.

The rearrangement joins TRBV9 to TRBJ2-1; perhaps TRBD2 as D (5 bases). V lost 3 bases and J 6 bases, leaving 16 bases between the germline ends. Per germline, CDR1 SGDLS and CDR2 YYNGEE. The CDR3 loop spans 15 amino acids. CDR3 coding DNA: TGTGCCAGCAGCGATAGTAGCGAGGGATCCAATGAGCAGTTCTTC. Encoded protein: CASSDSSEGSNEQFF.

This clone came up a few times. The chain carries TRBV19 and TRBJ1-6, with TRBD1 matching over 7 bases. V lost 5 bases to trimming and J lost 9 bases; unmatched junction nucleotides: 10. From germline, CDR1 is LNHDA and CDR2 SQIVND (reference sequence). The CDR3 totals 15 residues. As DNA, the CDR3 is TGTGCCAGTAGTTCGACAGGGTCTGGGGGTTCACCCCTCCACTTT. This codes for CASSSTGSGGSPLHF.

The V and J genes are TRBV5-1 and TRBJ2-1, with 8 bases aligning to TRBD2. V lost 0 bases, J lost 6 bases, and 11 bases stayed unmatched. There are 17 residues in the CDR3. CDR1 SGHRS and CDR2 YFSETQ come from the germline V gene. CDR3 protein: CASSLDSAAGGFNEQFF. Written as DNA, the CDR3 is TGCGCCAGCAGCTTGGATTCTGCCGCGGGAGGATTCAATGAGCAGTTCTTC.

The chain carries TRBV12-5 and TRBJ2-2; tentative D call: TRBD2 (5 bases). The CDR3 covers 16 residues. Deletions cut 6 bases from V and 5 bases from J, with 19 bases between. The germline V gene encodes CDR1 LGHNT and CDR2 FRNRAP. CDR3 bases: TGTGCTAGTGGCCACGGTGGGGTACGGGGTACCGGGGAGCTGTTTTTT. Residues: CASGHGGVRGTGELFF.

V usage is TRBV18 and J usage is TRBJ2-2; TRBD1 is a possible D gene (5 bases). From germline, CDR1 is KGHSH and CDR2 LQKENI. This CDR3 spans 14 amino acids. The germline V and J ends were trimmed by 3 bases and 7 bases, with 12 bases remaining between them. The CDR3 protein is CASSPDTRRGELFF. CDR3 bases: TGTGCCAGCTCACCGGACACACGGCGCGGGGAGCTGTTTTTT.

V is TRBV14 and J is TRBJ2-3; the D gene is possibly TRBD2 (5 bases). Germline V gives CDR1 SGHDN, CDR2 FVKESK. Trimming took 1 base from V and 1 from J, leaving 18 bases between them. The length of the CDR3 is 18 residues. CDR3 protein: CASSQGPILVSRTDTQYF. CDR3 DNA sequence: TGTGCCAGCAGCCAAGGCCCTATACTAGTTTCTCGCACAGATACGCAGTATTTT.

The rearrangement uses TRBV4-2 and TRBJ2-2; 11 bases fit TRBD2. V lost 2 bases to trimming and J lost 7 bases; unmatched junction nucleotides: 6. There are 16 residues in the CDR3. CDR1 LGHNA and CDR2 YNFKEQ come from the germline V gene. The CDR3 protein is CASSQTGLAEFGELFF. The CDR3 DNA reads TGTGCCAGCAGCCAAACGGGACTAGCGGAGTTCGGGGAGCTGTTTTTT.

The V and J genes are TRBV6-5 and TRBJ2-1; a weak D match, TRBD1 (6 bases). Germline loops: CDR1 MNHEY, CDR2 SVGAGI. V lost 6 bases to trimming and J lost 3 bases, with 15 bases between them. The CDR3 spans 15 residues. The chain's CDR3 is CASSLTGQGYNEQFF. Here the CDR3 DNA reads TGTGCCAGCAGCCTAACAGGGCAGGGCTACAATGAGCAGTTCTTC.

V usage is TRBV7-9 and J usage is TRBJ2-5, with 8 bases matching TRBD2. CDR1 and CDR2 (germline): SEHNR, FQNEAQ (reference sequence). This CDR3 contains 15 residues. The ends lost 5 bases at V and 7 bases at J; junction bases unmatched: 12. CDR3 nucleotide sequence: TGTGCCAGCAGCCCTTCCGCGATCCGGGAGGGGACCCAGTACTTC. This codes for CASSPSAIREGTQYF.

The chain joins TRBV5-1 to TRBJ2-4; 10 bases fit TRBD1. J gave up 8 bases and V 2 bases, and 7 bases lay outside the gene matches. This CDR3 contains 15 residues. Per germline, CDR1 SGHRS and CDR2 YFSETQ. The CDR3 loop reads CASSLSGTGEDIQYF. The DNA of the CDR3 is TGCGCCAGCAGCTTATCCGGGACAGGGGAGGACATTCAGTACTTC.

This chain joins TRBV12-3 or TRBV12-4 and TRBJ1-2, with a weak D call TRBD1 (6 bases). This CDR3 spans 12 amino acids. V dropped 6 bases and J dropped 5 bases, with 10 bases sitting between them. CDR3: CASRADSYGYTF. CDR3 nucleotide sequence: TGTGCCAGCAGGGCGGACAGTTATGGCTACACCTTC.

V gene TRBV7-9 combines with J gene TRBJ1-1; the D is unclear. In germline, CDR1 is SEHNR, CDR2 FQNEAQ (reference sequence). The CDR3 covers 14 residues. Trimming cost V 2 bases and J 5 bases, with 12 bases left between them. For the CDR3, the DNA is TGTGCCAGCAGCTTAAGCTTCGGGTTGACTGAAGCTTTCTTT. It yields the protein CASSLSFGLTEAFF.

The CDR3 DNA reads as TGTGCCAGCAGTGACTCTCTGGGGAAAGGGGGGGACCGCAATCAGCCCCAGCATTTT. Translated: CASSDSLGKGGDRNQPQHF. The chain carries TRBV6-4 and TRBJ1-5; TRBD1 might be the D (6 bases). From germline, CDR1 is MRHNA and CDR2 SNTAGT. V lost 0 bases to trimming and J lost 2 bases, with 20 bases between them. The CDR3 runs to 19 residues.